This TCR beta chain came from a study of T cells after yellow fever vaccination (dated by TCRdb to about 2019). As for the study more broadly: The SMART-Seq v4 Ultra Low Input RNA kit was used to prepare libraries from fractions with low cell numbers. To track T-cell clones before and after primary and booster YFV17D yellow fever vaccination, bulk TCR alpha and beta repertoires were sequenced longitudinally. Two healthy male donors, one aged 18 to 29 and one aged 30 to 40 years, were included in the cohort. Blood was collected at multiple timepoints before and after primary and secondary immunization, and bulk PBMC replicates and cell subsets were isolated.

TCR cDNA was synthesized by 5'RACE template switching, through which a universal primer site and unique molecular identifiers were introduced. cDNA synthesis was primed from both the TCR alpha and TCR beta constant segments. Library amplification involved two PCR steps, and the second step added sample barcodes and sequencing adapters. Sequencing of libraries was performed on Illumina HiSeq 2500 (2x100 bp) or NovaSeq (2x150 bp). On the authors' methods: Demultiplexing of reads and collapsing into UMI consensus sequences were performed with MIGEC, and V(D)J alignment was carried out with MiXCR. Clonotypes responding to the vaccine were identified with edgeR on replicate PBMC samples, with the criteria of FDR below 0.01 and a log2 fold change above 5 up to day 15. Bulk clonotypes were assigned CD4 or CD8 identity according to which sequenced CD4 or CD8 repertoire held them at higher abundance. Starting from the raw public reads, TCRdb applied fastp trimming at Q25, assembled clones with MiXCR and retained in-frame beta chains. Records with the same CDR3 protein are collapsed into one entry carrying the most frequent genes and DNA. The V and J calls shown here were made by TCRdb, not taken from the authors' results. The sample table records 300,000 to 350,000 distinct CDR3 sequences; roughly 8.3% of these occur just once. The ten most abundant clones make up 17% of the sample.

This clonotype was found many times. This receptor's antigen is unknown. No base-level quality is on record; no much larger clone is a single base apart. The label giving this sample's treatment or condition can be read as: live attenuated yellow fever vaccine strain. At each blood-draw timepoint, two biological replicates of bulk PBMCs were obtained. PBMCs were isolated from peripheral blood using a standard Ficoll-Paque protocol. TriZol was used to extract RNA from bulk PBMCs, CD4 and CD8 fractions, and dextramer-positive and dextramer-negative fractions. Study-wide conclusions, independent of this receptor: The secondary T-cell response was weaker than the primary response but faster, peaking on day 5 instead of day 15. After the booster, most of the clones that had expanded following primary vaccination were detected again (almost 98% of CD4 and roughly nine tenths of CD8), which suggests that memory was broadly maintained. A small share of clonotypes was detected in both CD4 and CD8 compartments, with the overlap likely arising from convergent recombination. Because abundant contaminating clonotypes from the bulk population could be contained in FACS-sorted repertoires, computational filtering was required. Only a couple of donors were included in the study, so the extent to which the findings can be generalized is limited.

The V and J ends are trimmed by 3 bases and 2 bases, leaving 15 bases between them. CDR1 and CDR2, looked up from the germline V gene, are LGHNA and YNFKEQ. From the cysteine up to the phenylalanine, the CDR3 has a length of 16 residues. The CDR3 DNA has 48 bases and is translated from base 1. This chain is built from TRBV4-2 and TRBJ2-3, with the D gene too uncertain to name. The receptor comes from a young man who received the YFV17D yellow fever vaccine. The sample in question was PBMCs, obtained about 41 days after the first yellow fever vaccination. The sequenced DNA is TGTGCCAGCAGCCAGACTTCGACTCGGTCCACAGATACGCAGTATTTT. Its product reads: CASSQTSTRSTDTQYF.